One and the same sample provided the 19 T cell receptor beta chains below, sequenced in a study of radiation and T cells in renal cell carcinoma. Clones were read by immunoSEQ multiplex PCR, and TCRdb kept only the in-frame ones, dropping some. The sample carries 130,000 or so clones, more than 70% recorded once. Regarding time point: baseline pretreatment blood. Indicated treatment: 15 Gy SBRT to primary tumor, nephrectomy 4 weeks later. The sample consisted of blood, taken from a patient whose treatment included radiotherapy and nephrectomy. All receptors come from a woman aged 45-60 years with renal cell carcinoma.

The rearrangement links TRBV5-1 to TRBJ2-5; D possibly corresponds to TRBD1 (5 bases). The CDR3 spans 14 residues. V lost 1 base and J 5 bases, leaving 12 bases between the germline ends. CDR1 and CDR2 from the germline V gene are SGHRS and YFSETQ. CDR3 region: CASSLSGLGETQYF. The CDR3, as DNA: TGCGCCAGCAGCTTGTCAGGGTTAGGGGAGACCCAGTACTTC.

V usage is TRBV6-1 and J usage is TRBJ1-5; D unresolved. CDR1 and CDR2 from the germline V gene are MNHNS and SASEGT. The V end lost 4 bases, the J end lost 4 bases, and 14 bases lay between the germline ends. The CDR3 length is 15 residues. CDR3 bases: TGTGCCAGCAGTGTCGGACGGGTTGGTAATCAGCCCCAGCATTTT. Amino acids: CASSVGRVGNQPQHF.

This clone was detected only a few times. This chain joins TRBV30 and TRBJ1-1; 7 positions match TRBD1. The CDR3 runs to 12 residues. The ends lost 1 base at V and 4 bases at J; junction bases unmatched: 0. Germline values: CDR1 GTSNPN, CDR2 SVGIG (reference sequence). The CDR3 DNA follows: TGTGCCTGGAGTGAGGGGGCCACTGAAGCTTTCTTT. Protein: CAWSEGATEAFF.

The J gene is TRBJ1-6, the V gene TRBV19; 7 nucleotides agree with TRBD1. The CDR3 sequence is 18 residues long. V trimming: 5 bases; J trimming: 0 bases; junction bases outside the gene matches: 10. In germline, CDR1 is LNHDA, CDR2 SQIVND (reference sequence). The CDR3 bases are TGTGCCAGTAGTTTGACAGGGAACCCGAGCTCCTATAATTCACCCCTCCACTTT. Its translation is CASSLTGNPSSYNSPLHF.

The chain is built from TRBV5-1 and TRBJ1-1, with D possibly being TRBD1 (6 bases). The CDR3 has 13 residues. V was pared by 4 bases and J by 3 bases, with 10 bases between. Germline CDR1 reads SGHRS; CDR2 reads YFSETQ. The chain's CDR3 is CASSGPGDTEAFF. Written as DNA, the CDR3 is TGCGCCAGCAGCGGACCAGGGGACACTGAAGCTTTCTTT.

This rearrangement joins TRBV19 to TRBJ2-3, with 9 bases lining up with TRBD2. V lost 8 bases to trimming and J lost 4 bases; unmatched junction nucleotides: 7. The CDR3 length is 14 residues. The germline CDR1 and CDR2 sequences are LNHDA and SQIVND (reference sequence). The CDR3 sequence is CASAPGLASDTQYF. The CDR3 nucleotides are TGTGCCAGTGCACCGGGACTAGCATCAGATACGCAGTATTTT.

The CDR3 DNA reads TGTGCCAGCAGTGAATATCCGGCTATGAACACTGAAGCTTTCTTT. It encodes CASSEYPAMNTEAFF. This chain links TRBV2 with TRBJ1-1; D call uncertain. Deletions cut 2 bases from V and 0 bases from J, with 10 bases between. Germline V gene lookup returns CDR1 SNHLY and CDR2 FYNNEI. CDR3 length equals 15 residues.

The chain links TRBV10-3 to TRBJ1-2; 7 bases align to TRBD1. CDR3 length equals 14 residues. CDR1 is ENHRY, CDR2 SYGVKD, per germline. V trimming: 10 bases; J trimming: 4 bases; junction bases outside the gene matches: 12. CDR3 sequence (DNA): TGTGCCAACAACCCGGGACAGAGCCTCTATGGCTACACCTTC. Residues: CANNPGQSLYGYTF.

CDR3 in DNA: TGTGCCAGCAGTTATATGAGCACAGATACGCAGTATTTT. Translation gives CASSYMSTDTQYF. The chain carries TRBV6-6 and TRBJ2-3; no reliable D call. Germline CDR1 MNHNY, CDR2 SVGAGI (reference sequence). CDR3 length equals 13 residues. V shed 3 bases and J shed 0 bases, with 4 bases lying between them.

This clone was counted once. The gene calls are TRBV6-5 and TRBJ1-3; no clear D. Germline CDR1 and CDR2: MNHEY and SVGAGI. This CDR3 comprises 13 residues. Trimming pared 5 bases from V and 0 bases from J, leaving 5 bases between. The CDR3 sequence is CASSQDSGNTIYF. In DNA, the CDR3 is TGTGCCAGCAGTCAGGACTCTGGAAACACCATATATTTT.

The V and J genes are TRBV13 and TRBJ1-4; 7 positions agree with TRBD1. Trimming cost V 2 bases and J 0 bases; bases outside gene matches: 3. Germline CDR1 PRHDT, CDR2 FYEKMQ (reference sequence). The CDR3 totals 16 residues. The DNA for the CDR3 is TGTGCCAGCAGCTTACTAGGGACAGCAACTAATGAAAAACTGTTTTTT. It is translated as CASSLLGTATNEKLFF.

The chain is built from TRBV4-2 and TRBJ2-1; either TRBD1 or TRBD2 may fit D (6 bases each). This CDR3 contains 14 residues. Germline CDR1 is LGHNA and CDR2 is YNFKEQ. V gave up 3 bases and J gave up 7 bases, with 13 bases separating them. CDR3: CASSHLRGQNEQFF. The CDR3 DNA reads TGTGCCAGCAGCCATCTTCGGGGGCAGAATGAGCAGTTCTTC.

This clone was seen only once. The J gene is TRBJ2-7, the V gene TRBV5-1; 8 nucleotides align to TRBD2. Germline values: CDR1 SGHRS, CDR2 YFSETQ. V was pared by 3 bases and J by 0 bases, with 5 bases of the junction left unmatched. The CDR3 runs to 15 residues. CDR3 DNA sequence: TGCGCCAGCAGCTGGTGGAGCGGGAGCTCCTACGAGCAGTACTTC. It is translated as CASSWWSGSSYEQYF.

The V gene is TRBV30, the J gene TRBJ1-6; 9 nucleotides align to TRBD1. Per the germline V gene, CDR1 is GTSNPN and CDR2 is SVGIG (reference sequence). CDR3 length: 13 residues. V shed 5 bases, J shed 9 bases, and the junction held 5 bases outside the gene matches. The CDR3 reads CAWEGQGFSPLHF. The CDR3 DNA is TGTGCCTGGGAGGGACAGGGTTTTTCACCCCTCCACTTT. Full variable domain (remainder filled in from reference TRBV30 and TRBJ1-6): SQTIHQWPATLVQPVGSPLSLECTVEGTSNPNLYWYRQAAGRGLQLLFYSVGIGQISSEVPQNLSASRPQDRQFILSSKKLLLSDSGFYLCAWEGQGFSPLHFGNGTRLTVT.

The chain recombines TRBV7-9 with TRBJ1-2; no firm D call. V shed 4 bases and J shed 4 bases, with 19 bases lying between them. The germline V gene encodes CDR1 SEHNR and CDR2 FQNEAQ (reference sequence). CDR3 size: 16 residues. CDR3 nucleotides: TGTGCCAGCAGCTCCTCGGGTCTCTCGGAGGGCTATGGCTACACCTTC. It specifies CASSSSGLSEGYGYTF.

The chain combines TRBV19 with TRBJ1-1; D gene uncertain. The CDR3 runs 16 residues. Germline V gene data show CDR1 as LNHDA and CDR2 as SQIVND (reference sequence). Trimming stripped 7 bases from V and 0 bases from J, with 18 bases between. CDR3: CASTDAGPTLNTEAFF. CDR3 sequence (DNA): TGTGCCAGTACCGATGCCGGACCAACATTGAACACTGAAGCTTTCTTT. The full variable domain, in which reference TRBV19 and TRBJ1-1 provide the parts outside the CDR3, is DGGITQSPKYLFRKEGQNVTLSCEQNLNHDAMYWYRQDPGQGLRLIYYSQIVNDFQKGDIAEGYSVSREKKESFPLTVTSAQKNPTAFYLCASTDAGPTLNTEAFFGQGTRLTVV.

This chain connects TRBV4-2 to TRBJ2-7; D is perhaps TRBD2 (7 bases). V was trimmed by 1 base and J by 0 bases, leaving 16 bases between them. The germline V gene has CDR1 LGHNA and CDR2 YNFKEQ. The CDR3 totals 17 residues. CDR3: CASSQVGLAGASYEQYF. For the CDR3, the DNA is TGTGCCAGCAGCCAAGTCGGCTTGGCGGGGGCCTCCTACGAGCAGTACTTC.

The V gene is TRBV6-5, the J gene TRBJ1-1, with D unresolved. Trimming shortened V by 7 bases and J by 5 bases, and 8 bases separated the two germline ends. The CDR3 runs to 11 residues. Germline assignment: CDR1 MNHEY and CDR2 SVGAGI. The CDR3 sequence: CASKGGTEAFF. CDR3 DNA sequence: TGTGCCAGCAAGGGTGGGACTGAAGCTTTCTTT.

This chain links TRBV6-1 with TRBJ2-5, with 7 positions matching TRBD1. The trim removed 4 bases at V and 3 bases at J, leaving 2 bases unmatched. Germline V CDR1 and CDR2: MNHNS, SASEGT. This CDR3 has 13 residues. CDR3: CASSADREETQYF. DNA for the CDR3: TGTGCCAGCAGTGCAGACAGGGAAGAGACCCAGTACTTC.